This TCR beta chain was recovered during a study of metastatic and nonmetastatic thyroid tumors. Overall study: Samples came from malignant and benign thyroid patients, and repertoires were compared across blood and tumor or nodule tissue. The study's findings and limits: Malignant thyroid tumors reportedly had TCR beta diversity that was significantly higher than in benign nodules, in blood and tumor.

No treatment had been given to any patient before thyroid surgery. This clone was counted once. The antigen is not known. A clone one base away is much larger, so this may be a read error. In the authors' workflow: What underpinned the distant-metastasis classifier for papillary thyroid cancer was the set of CDR3 differences across clinicopathological groups. TCRdb re-called the PCR reads with MiXCR. It is TCRdb's table, rather than the study itself, that gives the V and J calls and clone size. This table holds about 21,000 clones, approximately 20% found once. The material sequenced was blood. This TCR derives from a male donor with papillary thyroid cancer or a benign thyroid nodule (not recorded which). Some clones in this sample may be carry-over from other donors' samples.

The chain's CDR3 is CASSFGADTEAFF. DNA for the CDR3: TGTGCCAGCAGCTTTGGCGCCGACACTGAAGCTTTCTTT. V usage is TRBV5-6 and J usage is TRBJ1-1; D is undetermined. Trimming pared 2 bases from V and 3 bases from J, leaving 8 bases between. The CDR3 totals 13 residues. CDR1 is SGHDT, CDR2 YYEEEE, per germline.